This T cell receptor beta chain was recovered during a study of T-cell memory formation after mild COVID-19. Study-wide background: In these data, TCR clusters were largely donor specific.

5'RACE with constant-segment primers yielded barcoded, UMI-tagged TCR alpha and TCR beta cDNA libraries. TCRdb reanalysed the 5' RACE reads using MiXCR and keeps one entry per CDR3 protein. The top ten hold about 20% of the sample, which has fewer than 350,000 distinct CDR3 sequences, around 8% seen once. Germline-derived CDR1 and CDR2 are MGHRA and YSYEKL. The V end was cut by 0 bases, the J end by 2 bases, with 22 bases between. This CDR3 is built from 20 residues. The TCR originated in a man aged 18 to 35 who had mild COVID-19 (a few samples of this study predate the infection). Cell type and time point are not known. The sequenced material came from PBMCs or a T cell subset sorted from them (not recorded which). The genes are TRBV4-1 and TRBJ2-2, with D possibly TRBD2 on 6 matching bases. DNA for the CDR3: TGCGCCAGCAGCCAAGATACGGTTTTGAGTCGGCGGGAAAACACCGGGGAGCTGTTTTTT. This codes for CASSQDTVLSRRENTGELFF.